The 16 T cell receptor beta chains below come from one sample, sequenced in a study of cytomegalovirus exposure and HLA in healthy donors. The PCR contained 60 Vbeta and 13 Jbeta primers. The table came from immunoSEQ multiplex PCR; TCRdb's copy has only in-frame clones and leaves some out. The data show 200,000 or so clones, with about 80% seen just once and 1.4% held by the top ten. The specimen was PBMCs. The receptors were gathered from a girl between 5 and 17 years old in good health and CMV-seronegative.

CDR3 bases: TGTGCCACCAGCGTCGGGAATGAGGGCAATCAGCCCCAGCATTTT. Translation gives CATSVGNEGNQPQHF. The chain links TRBV15 to TRBJ1-5; D remains ambiguous. The germline V and J ends were trimmed by 5 bases and 2 bases, with 13 bases remaining between them. The CDR3 is 15 residues long. Germline V gene data show CDR1 as LNHNV and CDR2 as YYDKDF (reference sequence).

The chain joins TRBV2 to TRBJ2-7, with D unresolved. The CDR3 totals 13 residues. V was trimmed by 7 bases and J by 1 base, leaving 11 bases between them. Per germline, CDR1 SNHLY and CDR2 FYNNEI. CDR3 bases: TGTGCCAGCATCTCTGCTACTTCCTACGAGCAGTACTTC. It is translated as CASISATSYEQYF.

This clone was detected a few times. V usage is TRBV7-6 and J usage is TRBJ2-2, with D unclear. The CDR3 sequence is 13 residues long. Germline lookup yields CDR1 SGHVS and CDR2 FNYEAQ. V dropped 5 bases and J dropped 8 bases, with 12 bases sitting between them. The CDR3 here is CASSPRWRGELFF. The CDR3 bases are TGTGCCAGCAGCCCTCGGTGGCGGGGGGAGCTGTTTTTT.

V usage is TRBV19 and J usage is TRBJ1-2; perhaps TRBD1 as D (5 bases). CDR1 and CDR2 from the germline V gene are LNHDA and SQIVND (reference sequence). This CDR3 spans 15 amino acids. Trimming pared 6 bases from V and 1 base from J, leaving 15 bases between. The CDR3 here is CASRGRAKGNYGYTF. The CDR3 nucleotides read TGTGCCAGTAGGGGCAGGGCTAAGGGTAACTATGGCTACACCTTC. The variable domain in full, completed from reference TRBV19 and TRBJ1-2, reads DGGITQSPKYLFRKEGQNVTLSCEQNLNHDAMYWYRQDPGQGLRLIYYSQIVNDFQKGDIAEGYSVSREKKESFPLTVTSAQKNPTAFYLCASRGRAKGNYGYTFGSGTRLTVV.

This chain joins TRBV20-1 and TRBJ2-7; D gene uncertain. Germline values: CDR1 DFQATT, CDR2 SNEGSKA (reference sequence). V lost 3 bases and J lost 6, with 6 bases in between. The CDR3 extends over 10 amino acids. The CDR3 DNA sequence: TGCAGTGCTAGCGGTATCGAGCAGTACTTC. It encodes CSASGIEQYF.

The V gene is TRBV18, the J gene TRBJ2-3, with D uncertain. The V and J ends lost 1 base and 1 base respectively, with 9 bases between them. The germline V gene encodes CDR1 KGHSH and CDR2 LQKENI. This CDR3 is 15 amino acids long. This CDR3 is CASSPLPPGTDTQYF. The CDR3 DNA follows: TGTGCCAGCTCACCACTCCCTCCTGGCACAGATACGCAGTATTTT.

This clone was seen a few times. The J gene is TRBJ2-3, the V gene TRBV15, with 8 bases identical to TRBD2. This CDR3 is 16 amino acids long. CDR1 is LNHNV and CDR2 is YYDKDF in the germline V gene (reference sequence). Trimming cost V 5 bases and J 2 bases; bases outside gene matches: 9. In DNA, the CDR3 is TGTGCCACCAGCCTTGAGCGGGGGCCCTTCACAGATACGCAGTATTTT. Protein sequence: CATSLERGPFTDTQYF.

The chain has TRBV7-2 and TRBJ2-7; no reliable D call. This CDR3 is built from 13 residues. Germline lookup yields CDR1 SGHTA and CDR2 FQGNSA. V lost 1 base and J 3 bases, leaving 7 bases between the germline ends. The CDR3 reads CASSLGGVYEQYF. The CDR3 DNA is TGTGCCAGCAGCTTAGGCGGTGTCTACGAGCAGTACTTC.

V usage is TRBV19 and J usage is TRBJ2-4; tentative D call: TRBD2 (6 bases). CDR3 length equals 15 residues. The V gene's germline CDR1 is LNHDA and CDR2 SQIVND (reference sequence). V lost 4 bases and J lost 6, with 16 bases in between. The CDR3 is CASSNRQGRGNIQYF. In nucleotides, the CDR3 is TGTGCCAGTAGTAACCGACAAGGGCGGGGAAACATTCAGTACTTC.

The chain carries TRBV4-2 and TRBJ2-5, with D perhaps TRBD1 (6 bases). Germline CDR1 is LGHNA and CDR2 is YNFKEQ. The CDR3 length is 17 residues. The V and J ends lost 1 base and 2 bases respectively, with 17 bases between them. The CDR3 DNA follows: TGTGCCAGCAGCCAAGTGAACCGCCGGGACACTCAAGAGACCCAGTACTTC. It encodes CASSQVNRRDTQETQYF.

The gene calls are TRBV27 and TRBJ2-5, with D perhaps TRBD1 (7 bases). V shed 6 bases and J shed 4 bases, with 12 bases lying between them. The CDR3 totals 13 residues. Germline CDR1 MNHEY, CDR2 SMNVEV (reference sequence). The CDR3 DNA is TGTGCCAGCAGGCGACAGGGAGGAGAGACCCAGTACTTC. Its protein is CASRRQGGETQYF.

This rearrangement joins TRBV5-6 to TRBJ2-2; 8 bases map to TRBD2. Per the germline V gene, CDR1 is SGHDT and CDR2 is YYEEEE. After removal of 3 bases from V and 4 bases from J, the junction contained 8 bases not matched to a gene. CDR3 length: 16 amino acids. DNA of the CDR3: TGTGCCAGCAGCTCCTACAGCGGGAGTCCCACCGGGGAGCTGTTTTTT. Translating it yields CASSSYSGSPTGELFF.

The chain carries TRBV20-1 and TRBJ1-2, with D uncertain. Germline CDR1 is DFQATT and CDR2 is SNEGSKA (reference sequence). With 7 bases removed from V and 8 bases from J, the gap between germline ends came to 14 bases. The CDR3 totals 11 residues. In DNA, the CDR3 is TGCAGTGGACAACGCTTGGGCGGCTACACCTTC. It encodes CSGQRLGGYTF.

V is TRBV5-1 and J is TRBJ2-1, with D maybe TRBD2 (5 bases). The CDR3 totals 18 residues. The V end was cut by 1 base, the J end by 3 bases, with 20 bases between. Germline CDR1 SGHRS, CDR2 YFSETQ. CDR3 coding DNA: TGCGCCAGCAGCTTGACCCCATCGGGTAGCGTAATCTACAATGAGCAGTTCTTC. Translating it yields CASSLTPSGSVIYNEQFF.

This sequence joins TRBV11-1 and TRBJ2-7; D is perhaps TRBD1 (5 bases). CDR3 length equals 15 residues. The V end lost 3 bases, the J end lost 4 bases, and 16 bases lay between the germline ends. CDR1 SGHAT and CDR2 FQDESV come from the germline V gene (reference sequence). This chain's CDR3 is CASSFPQGRRYEQYF. CDR3 DNA: TGTGCCAGCAGCTTCCCGCAGGGAAGGCGGTACGAGCAGTACTTC.

This clone was recorded only once. J is TRBJ2-3 and V is TRBV4-1; 8 bases line up with TRBD1. This CDR3 has 15 amino acids. Germline CDR1 reads MGHRA; CDR2 reads YSYEKL. Unmatched junction bases numbered 7, after V lost 5 bases and J lost 3 bases. The CDR3 DNA follows: TGCGCCAGCAGCGCACTACAGGGGGGAACAGATACGCAGTATTTT. Translation: CASSALQGGTDTQYF.